The TCR beta chain under discussion was sequenced for a study of T-cell memory formation after mild COVID-19. Details on this clonotype: Its target is unknown.

TCRdb recomputed calls from the 5' RACE reads with MiXCR, one row per CDR3 protein. Here the sample spans 250,000 to 300,000 distinct CDR3 sequences, 15% to 20% being singletons. The V gene's germline CDR1 is KGHDR and CDR2 SFDVKD. V lost 5 bases to trimming and J lost 2 bases, with 16 bases between them. CDR3 size: 16 residues. Overall study findings and caveats: Contracting CD8+ clones were enriched in EMRA, CD4+ mainly in CM and EM. Cross-reactive memory apparently joined, as some responding clones appeared in pre-infection memory.

The sequencing input was PBMCs or a T cell subset sorted from them (not recorded which). The TCR sequence derives from a man in his late teens or twenties who had mild COVID-19 (a few samples of this study predate the infection). Cell type and time point are not known. This chain joins TRBV24-1 and TRBJ2-3; maybe TRBD2 (5 bases). CDR3 in amino acids: CATSGPSVANTDTQYF. The CDR3 coding sequence is TGTGCCACCAGTGGTCCCTCGGTAGCGAACACAGATACGCAGTATTTT.